These 9 T cell receptor beta chains originate from one sample sequenced in a study of circulating CD8 cells and anti-PD-1 response in melanoma. From live CD3+CD8+TCRalphabeta+ cells, four PD-1 and/or TIGIT subsets were sorted. Each library started from around 14 ng of total RNA using the QIAseq Immune Repertoire TCR panel. TCRdb recomputed calls from the reads with MiXCR, one row per CDR3 protein. There are approximately 1,000 distinct CDR3 sequences in the sample; over 8% occur only once, and approximately 32% lies in the top ten. Specimen: CD8+ T cells from PBMCs, collected at baseline or after one month of anti-PD-1 therapy (not recorded which). The receptors were gathered from a human donor with melanoma.

As regards this clonotype: A read error may be the cause here, since a much bigger clone is one base away. The chain links TRBV19 to TRBJ2-7, with D perhaps matching TRBD1 or TRBD2 (6 bases each). This CDR3 is built from 14 residues. Germline CDR1 and CDR2: LNHDA and SQIVND (reference sequence). The V end lost 3 bases, the J end lost 5 bases, and 14 bases lay between the germline ends. CDR3 bases: TGTGCCAGTAGTATGTGGGGGGCTAACCACGAGCAGTACTTC. It specifies CASSMWGANHEQYF.

Within the sample, this clonotype is medium-sized (0.01 to 0.1%). The rearrangement joins TRBV11-1 to TRBJ2-7; perhaps TRBD2 as D (7 bases). The CDR3 runs to 15 residues. With 5 bases removed from V and 1 base from J, the gap between germline ends came to 15 bases. From germline, CDR1 is SGHAT and CDR2 FQDESV (reference sequence). CDR3 nucleotides: TGTGCCAGCAGCCGCGAGGGAGGGGGGTCCTACGAGCAGTACTTC. Its translation is CASSREGGGSYEQYF.

This clonotype is medium-sized. The V gene is TRBV19, the J gene TRBJ1-2, with 7 positions matching TRBD1. Germline CDR1 reads LNHDA; CDR2 reads SQIVND (reference sequence). The CDR3 contains 14 residues. J lost 5 bases, V lost 0 bases, and 3 bases had no gene match. The CDR3, as DNA: TGTGCCAGTAGTATAGAAGGGGGCGCGTATGGCTACACCTTC. Protein product: CASSIEGGAYGYTF.

This clonotype rates as medium-sized. V gene TRBV12-3 or TRBV12-4 combines with J gene TRBJ2-1; 11 nucleotides match TRBD1. The CDR3 covers 13 residues. J gave up 8 bases and V 7 bases, and 4 bases lay outside the gene matches. The CDR3 here is CASKGTGGDEQFF. CDR3 in DNA: TGTGCCAGCAAGGGGACAGGGGGGGATGAGCAGTTCTTC.

The chain couples TRBV6-5 to TRBJ2-5; D is possibly TRBD2 (7 bases). Germline V CDR1 and CDR2: MNHEY, SVGAGI. V was shortened by 4 bases and J by 2 bases, with 14 bases between the two germline ends. This CDR3 region has 15 residues. The DNA of the CDR3 is TGTGCCAGCAGTTCAGCGGCGGGGGCTCAAGAGACCCAGTACTTC. It is translated as CASSSAAGAQETQYF.

This clonotype is deemed medium-sized (0.01 to 0.1%). The chain is built from TRBV18 and TRBJ2-1; D gene unclear. The CDR3 extends over 12 amino acids. Looked up from germline, CDR1 is KGHSH and CDR2 is LQKENI. V was pared by 3 bases and J by 4 bases, with 4 bases between. The CDR3 protein is CASSPIYNEQFF. The CDR3 nucleotides are TGTGCCAGCTCACCGATATACAATGAGCAGTTCTTC.

The V and J genes are TRBV19 and TRBJ2-2; 8 bases align to TRBD1. Germline trimming cut 1 base from V and 6 bases from J; bases unmatched to any gene: 4. CDR3 size: 15 residues. Looked up from germline, CDR1 is LNHDA and CDR2 is SQIVND (reference sequence). The CDR3 sequence is CASSIGGTGAGELFF. The CDR3 bases are TGTGCCAGTAGTATAGGAGGGACAGGAGCCGGGGAGCTGTTTTTT.

This clonotype is classed as large (0.1 to 1%). This chain connects TRBV2 to TRBJ2-2, with D possibly being TRBD1 (6 bases). The CDR3 covers 16 residues. Trimming removed 1 base at V and 4 bases at J, with 13 bases between. Germline CDR1 SNHLY, CDR2 FYNNEI. The CDR3 loop is CASSEEGDPTTGELFF. CDR3 DNA sequence: TGTGCCAGCAGTGAAGAGGGGGACCCCACCACCGGGGAGCTGTTTTTT.

The V and J genes are TRBV4-2 and TRBJ2-5; 9 bases are shared with TRBD2. V dropped 0 bases and J dropped 2; count of bases not matched to a gene: 4. CDR3 size: 16 residues. The germline gives CDR1 LGHNA, CDR2 YNFKEQ. The CDR3 loop reads CASSQDRGGEQETQYF. CDR3 in DNA: TGTGCCAGCAGCCAAGATCGCGGGGGGGAGCAAGAGACCCAGTACTTC.